The source of this T cell receptor beta chain is a study of Graves' ophthalmopathy and Graves' hyperthyroidism. Study conclusions and caveats: Blood samples also showed most expanded thyroid clonotypes exceeding 0.001 frequency. The model's ophthalmopathy progression predictions had less than 71% sensitivity and 72.22% specificity.

This CDR3 has 16 residues. The V gene's germline CDR1 is ENHRY and CDR2 SYGVKD. Trimming shortened V by 5 bases and J by 4 bases, and 18 bases separated the two germline ends. RNA transcripts served as template for amplifying TCR beta CDR3 sequences. RT-PCR with HTBI primers came first, then second-round multiplex PCR. TCRdb re-derived calls from the multiplex PCR reads in MiXCR, one entry per CDR3 protein. The table has around 660,000 distinct CDR3 sequences, over 40% seen once; the top ten hold roughly 3.5%. About this clonotype: Its antigen is currently unknown.

The chain has TRBV10-3 and TRBJ1-5, with a weak D call TRBD1 (5 bases). This TCR was recovered from an adult man with Graves' ophthalmopathy. The material sequenced was peripheral blood. The CDR3 loop is CAISYAGTCGNQPQHF. DNA for the CDR3: TGTGCCATCAGTTACGCCGGGACCTGCGGGAATCAGCCCCAGCATTTT.